The present T cell receptor (beta chain) was sequenced within a study of blood T cell repertoires in COVID-19. Clones were read by immunoSEQ multiplex PCR, and TCRdb kept only the in-frame ones, dropping some. Here the sample spans 120,000 to 150,000 clones, approximately 88% being singletons. Germline trimming cut 7 bases from V and 5 bases from J; bases unmatched to any gene: 12. The CDR3 is made up of 15 amino acids. The germline V gene has CDR1 KGHDR and CDR2 SFDVKD. The receptor was isolated from a man aged 60 to 75 with active or convalescent COVID-19. The sample taken for sequencing was peripheral blood. V is TRBV24-1 and J is TRBJ2-7; TRBD2 agrees at 8 bases. The CDR3 loop is CATRAPGGRKNEQYF. In DNA, the CDR3 is TGTGCCACCAGGGCCCCGGGGGGGCGGAAAAACGAGCAGTACTTC.